This T cell receptor beta chain was identified during a study of prognosis after radiotherapy for stage I lung cancer. Study at large: Deemed medically inoperable were all patients with non-small cell lung cancer. Ages of the 10 to 15 men and 5 or 6 women ranged roughly 53 to 84 years, median approximately 74. Radiotherapy: SBRT, 3 to 5 fractions, biologically effective dose at least 100 Gy.

The ends were cut back, 3 bases at V and 8 bases at J, with 11 bases in the middle. The CDR3 is 12 amino acids. CDR1 and CDR2 from the germline V gene are SGHDT and YYEEEE. With two-round multiplex PCR, TCR beta CDR3 sequences were amplified from genomic DNA. Individual primers that were specific to each TRBV and TRBJ gene served in first-round PCR. TCRdb fed the multiplex PCR reads into MiXCR, producing one record per CDR3 protein. The top ten clones hold around a fifth of a sample with about 24,000 distinct CDR3 sequences, approximately 40% of them seen once. Ten or more counts support this clonotype. Blood, six milliliters, was collected at each of two time points.

The source of this sequence is a donor aged 50 or older with non-small cell lung cancer. This rearrangement joins TRBV5-6 to TRBJ1-2, with D unresolved. The material was PBMCs, obtained before or after stereotactic body radiation therapy (not recorded which). CDR3 nucleotides: TGTGCCAGCAGCTACCCGGCGGGGGGCTACACCTTC. Amino acid sequence: CASSYPAGGYTF.